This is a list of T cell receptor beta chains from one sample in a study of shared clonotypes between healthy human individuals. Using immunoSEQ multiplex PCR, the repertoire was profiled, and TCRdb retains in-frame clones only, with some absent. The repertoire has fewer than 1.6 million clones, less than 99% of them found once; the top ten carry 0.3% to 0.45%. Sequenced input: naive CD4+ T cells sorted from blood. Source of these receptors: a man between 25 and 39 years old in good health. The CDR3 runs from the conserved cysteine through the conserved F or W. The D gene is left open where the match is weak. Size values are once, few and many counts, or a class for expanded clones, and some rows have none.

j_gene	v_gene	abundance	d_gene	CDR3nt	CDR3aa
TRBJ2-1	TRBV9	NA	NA	TGTGCCAGCAGCGTAGAAGGGGGTATGTACAATGAGCAGTTCTTC	CASSVEGGMYNEQFF
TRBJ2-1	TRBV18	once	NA	TGTGCCAGCTCACCTGACCGTAACAATGAGCAGTTCTTC	CASSPDRNNEQFF
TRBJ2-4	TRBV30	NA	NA	TGTGCCTGGAGTGTGGGGGGCCGACCTTACAAAAACATTCAGTACTTC	CAWSVGGRPYKNIQYF
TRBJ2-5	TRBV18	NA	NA	TGTGCCAGCTCACAAGTGCAGTCCTACCAAGAGACCCAGTACTTC	CASSQVQSYQETQYF
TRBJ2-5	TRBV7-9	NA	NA	TGTGCCAGCAGCTTATCCACAGCAGGACGCGAGACCCAGTACTTC	CASSLSTAGRETQYF
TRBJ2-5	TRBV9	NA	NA	TGTGCCAGCAGCGTAGGCCCAGGGATGGCCCAAGAGACCCAGTACTTC	CASSVGPGMAQETQYF
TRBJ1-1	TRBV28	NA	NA	TGTGCCAGCAGTTTTAGGTCTTCCATCACTGAAGCTTTCTTT	CASSFRSSITEAFF
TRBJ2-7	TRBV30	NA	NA	TGTGCCTGGAGCGCAACCCGGGGGGAGCAGTACTTC	CAWSATRGEQYF
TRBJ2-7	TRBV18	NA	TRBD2	TGTGCCAGCTCACTCACTAGCGGGATGGCCGAGCAGTACTTC	CASSLTSGMAEQYF
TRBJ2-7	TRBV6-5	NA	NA	TGTGCCACCAGCATTGGCCTGAGTGCCTACGAGCAGTACTTC	CATSIGLSAYEQYF
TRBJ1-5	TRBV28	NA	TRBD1	TGTGCCAGCAGTTCCCACGGAGGGGGCTGGGCCCAGCATTTT	CASSSHGGGWAQHF
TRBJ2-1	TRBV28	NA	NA	TGTGCCAGCAGTTTTCAATCCTACAATGAGCAGTTCTTC	CASSFQSYNEQFF
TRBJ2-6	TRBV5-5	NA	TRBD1	TGTGCCAGCAGCTTGGCCGGGACAGGGACCGGGGCCAACGTCCTGACTTTC	CASSLAGTGTGANVLTF
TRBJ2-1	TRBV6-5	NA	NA	TGTGCCAGCAGTCCGCTTATTGATGGAAATGAGCAGTTCTTC	CASSPLIDGNEQFF
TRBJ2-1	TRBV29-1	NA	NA	TGCAGCGTCGCCGCCCCGCAAGGGGGGTACAATGAGCAGTTCTTC	CSVAAPQGGYNEQFF
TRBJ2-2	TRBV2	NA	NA	TGTGCCAGCAGGACCCAGACAGGTCCGACCGGGGAGCTGTTTTTT	CASRTQTGPTGELFF
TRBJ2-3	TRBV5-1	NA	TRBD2	TGCGCCAGCAGCCTCGGGACTAGCGGAAACACAGATACGCAGTATTTT	CASSLGTSGNTDTQYF
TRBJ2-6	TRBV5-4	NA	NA	TGTGCCAGCTCCGTGGGGGTCTCTGGGGCCAACGTCCTGACTTTC	CASSVGVSGANVLTF
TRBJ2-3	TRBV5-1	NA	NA	TGCGCCAGCAGCTTGGCCCCGGTAGGGGGAGGCACAGATACGCAGTATTTT	CASSLAPVGGGTDTQYF
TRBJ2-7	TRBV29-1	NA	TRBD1	TGCAGCGCGACGAACCGGGACAGGGCTCGATCCTACGAGCAGTACTTC	CSATNRDRARSYEQYF
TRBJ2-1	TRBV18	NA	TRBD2	TGTGCCAGCTCAACAGTAGCGGGAGCATCCTACAATGAGCAGTTCTTC	CASSTVAGASYNEQFF
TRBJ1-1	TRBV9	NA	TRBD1	TGTGCCAGCAGCCCATCAGGGGGCGCGAACACTGAAGCTTTCTTT	CASSPSGGANTEAFF
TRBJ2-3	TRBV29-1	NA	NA	TGCAGCTCCATTAGGGGGGGGGACTTCACAGATACGCAGTATTTT	CSSIRGGDFTDTQYF
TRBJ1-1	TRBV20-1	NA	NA	TGCAGTGCTCGGACTGGGGGTGAAGCTTTCTTT	CSARTGGEAFF
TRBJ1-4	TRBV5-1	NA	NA	TGCGCCAGCAGCTTGGCCGTGGGACATGAAGAAAAACTGTTTTTT	CASSLAVGHEEKLFF
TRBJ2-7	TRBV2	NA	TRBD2	TGTGCCAGCAGTGGATGGACTAGCGGGCTCTACGAGCAGTACTTC	CASSGWTSGLYEQYF
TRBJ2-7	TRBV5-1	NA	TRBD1	TGCGCCAGCAGCTTGGTAACAGGGGTGTACGAGCAGTACTTC	CASSLVTGVYEQYF
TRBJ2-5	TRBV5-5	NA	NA	TGTGCCAGCAGCCATGCGGGACACCAAGAGACCCAGTACTTC	CASSHAGHQETQYF
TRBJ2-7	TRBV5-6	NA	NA	TGTGCCAGCAGCTTTTGGGTAACTATCCCCTACGAGCAGTACTTC	CASSFWVTIPYEQYF
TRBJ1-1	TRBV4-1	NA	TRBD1	TGCGCCAGCAGCCAACAAGACAGGGTCACTGAAGCTTTCTTT	CASSQQDRVTEAFF
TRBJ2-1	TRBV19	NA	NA	TGTGCCAGTAGTGGACTAATTGAGCAATCCTACAATGAGCAGTTCTTC	CASSGLIEQSYNEQFF
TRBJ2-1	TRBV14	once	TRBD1	TGTGCCAGCACCCCAAGGGGGCGGGTTAATTACAATGAGCAGTTCTTC	CASTPRGRVNYNEQFF
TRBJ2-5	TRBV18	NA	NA	TGTGCCAGCTCCCCCGTCTCCGAAGAGACCCAGTACTTC	CASSPVSEETQYF
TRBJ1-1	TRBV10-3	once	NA	TGTGCCATCAGGGGCACGGCGAACACTGAAGCTTTCTTT	CAIRGTANTEAFF
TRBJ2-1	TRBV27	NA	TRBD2	TGTGCCAGCAGTTTTCTAACCCCAGCTAGCGGGAGATGGTACAATGAGCAGTTCTTC	CASSFLTPASGRWYNEQFF
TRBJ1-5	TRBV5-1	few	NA	TGCGCCAGCAGCTTGGATAGCAATCAGCCCCAGCATTTT	CASSLDSNQPQHF
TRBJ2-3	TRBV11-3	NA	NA	TGTGCCAGCAGCAGGGGCAGTGGTACGCAGTATTTT	CASSRGSGTQYF
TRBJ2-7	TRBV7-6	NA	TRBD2	TGTGCCAGCAGCCCGGGGCTAGCGGGAGGTGAGCAGTACTTC	CASSPGLAGGEQYF
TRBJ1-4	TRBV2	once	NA	TGTGCCAGCACCCTTGTCTCTTCAAGTGAAAAACTGTTTTTT	CASTLVSSSEKLFF
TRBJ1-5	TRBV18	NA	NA	TGTGCCAGCTCACCCCAAGAGTGGCAGCCCCAGCATTTT	CASSPQEWQPQHF
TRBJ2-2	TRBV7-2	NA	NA	TGTGCCAGCAGCTATCCTAGCTTCGGGGAGCTGTTTTTT	CASSYPSFGELFF
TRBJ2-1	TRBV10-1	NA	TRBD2	TGCGCCAGCAGCCAAACTCTAGCGGGCACTTTCTACAATGAGCAGTTCTTC	CASSQTLAGTFYNEQFF
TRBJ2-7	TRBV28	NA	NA	TGTGCCAGCAGTTCCCTAGTTGCGGGAAGTTACGAGCAGTACTTC	CASSSLVAGSYEQYF
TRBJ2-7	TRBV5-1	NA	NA	TGCGCCAGCACCCTAGGGCCCGAGCAGTACTTC	CASTLGPEQYF
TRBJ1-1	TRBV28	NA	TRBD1	TGTGCCAGCAGTCTTAGACAGGGGCCTATGGAGACTGAAGCTTTCTTT	CASSLRQGPMETEAFF
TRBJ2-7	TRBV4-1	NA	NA	TGCGCCAGCAGCCAAAGAGAGGGGCAAAACGAGCAGTACTTC	CASSQREGQNEQYF
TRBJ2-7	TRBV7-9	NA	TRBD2	TGTGCCAGCAGCTTGGGGGGACTAGCGGGAGAAACCTACGAGCAGTACTTC	CASSLGGLAGETYEQYF
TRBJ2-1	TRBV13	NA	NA	TGTGCCAGCAGCCCTAGTTTTATACCGGGGCGGGACCGATCAAGCGGGCCGTTCTTC	CASSPSFIPGRDRSSGPFF
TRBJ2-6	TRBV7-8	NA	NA	TGTGCCAGCAGCCCTCGGACGGGAAGCTCTGGGGCCAACGTCCTGACTTTC	CASSPRTGSSGANVLTF
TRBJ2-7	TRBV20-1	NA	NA	TGCAGTGCTAGCCAGGACTACGAGCAGTACTTC	CSASQDYEQYF
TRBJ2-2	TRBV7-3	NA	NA	TGTGCCAGCAGCTTCGGATTAAACACCGGGGAGCTGTTTTTT	CASSFGLNTGELFF
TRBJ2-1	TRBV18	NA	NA	TGTGCCAGCTCACCAGGTCCGCCCAGCTCCTACAATGAGCAGTTCTTC	CASSPGPPSSYNEQFF